Listed here are 4 T cell receptor beta chains from one sample, sequenced in a study of cytomegalovirus exposure and HLA in healthy donors. Amplification used 60 Vbeta primers and 13 Jbeta primers. TCRdb's table, derived via immunoSEQ multiplex PCR, lists solely in-frame clones and lacks some. The sample holds approximately 110,000 clones, roughly 80% seen once. The sequenced sample consisted of PBMCs. Every receptor here comes from a man aged 25 to 40 in good health and CMV-seropositive.

This chain connects TRBV28 to TRBJ1-5; D possibly corresponds to TRBD1 (5 bases). The CDR3 sequence is 15 residues long. V shed 4 bases and J shed 4 bases, with 14 bases lying between them. CDR1 is MDHEN, CDR2 SYDVKM, per germline. The CDR3 sequence is CASSSGRDLNQPQHF. CDR3 bases: TGTGCCAGCAGTTCAGGCAGGGACTTGAATCAGCCCCAGCATTTT.

CDR3 sequence (DNA): TGTGCCAGCAGCCTAACGTGGAGGGGAATAACTGAAGCTTTCTTT. It specifies CASSLTWRGITEAFF. The genes are TRBV11-3 and TRBJ1-1; perhaps TRBD1 as D (5 bases). Germline CDR1 and CDR2: SGHNT and YENEEA. Trimming shortened V by 5 bases and J by 5 bases, and 18 bases separated the two germline ends. The CDR3 extends over 15 amino acids. The whole variable domain, remainder taken from reference TRBV11-3 and TRBJ1-1, is EAGVVQSPRYKIIEKKQPVAFWCNPISGHNTLYWYLQNLGQGPELLIRYENEEAVDDSQLPKDRFSAERLKGVDSTLKIQPAELGDSAVYLCASSLTWRGITEAFFGQGTRLTVV.

This clone was picked up one time. This chain links TRBV19 with TRBJ2-1; D gene ambiguous. Germline V gene data show CDR1 as LNHDA and CDR2 as SQIVND (reference sequence). Trimming removed 1 base at V and 0 bases at J, with 7 bases between. The CDR3 runs 15 residues. CDR3 protein: CASSIGLSSYNEQFF. The CDR3 DNA reads as TGTGCCAGTAGTATAGGGCTCAGCTCCTACAATGAGCAGTTCTTC.

V is TRBV5-7 and J is TRBJ1-5, with D possibly being TRBD1 (5 bases). TRBV5-7 is marked as an open reading frame, function uncertain. The length of the CDR3 is 15 residues. Trimming removed 4 bases from V and 2 bases from J, with 13 bases in between. The CDR3 DNA reads as TGTGCCAGCAGCCTCCAGGGTACGGGCAATCAGCCCCAGCATTTT. Translation gives CASSLQGTGNQPQHF.